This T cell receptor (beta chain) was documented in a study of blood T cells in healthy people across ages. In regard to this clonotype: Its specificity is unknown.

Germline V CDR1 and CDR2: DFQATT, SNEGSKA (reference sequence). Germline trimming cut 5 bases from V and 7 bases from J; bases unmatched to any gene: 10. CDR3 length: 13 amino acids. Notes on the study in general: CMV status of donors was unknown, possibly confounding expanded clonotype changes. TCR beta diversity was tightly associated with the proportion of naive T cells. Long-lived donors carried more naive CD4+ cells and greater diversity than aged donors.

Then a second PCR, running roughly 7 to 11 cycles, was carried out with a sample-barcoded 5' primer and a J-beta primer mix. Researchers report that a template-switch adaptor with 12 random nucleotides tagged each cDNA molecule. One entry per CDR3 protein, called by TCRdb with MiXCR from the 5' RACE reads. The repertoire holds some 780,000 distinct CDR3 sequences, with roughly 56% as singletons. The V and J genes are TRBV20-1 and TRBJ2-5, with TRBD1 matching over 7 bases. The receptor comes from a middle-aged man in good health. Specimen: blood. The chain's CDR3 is CSAAEGGLGTQYF. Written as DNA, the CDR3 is TGCAGTGCTGCTGAAGGGGGCTTGGGGACCCAGTACTTC.